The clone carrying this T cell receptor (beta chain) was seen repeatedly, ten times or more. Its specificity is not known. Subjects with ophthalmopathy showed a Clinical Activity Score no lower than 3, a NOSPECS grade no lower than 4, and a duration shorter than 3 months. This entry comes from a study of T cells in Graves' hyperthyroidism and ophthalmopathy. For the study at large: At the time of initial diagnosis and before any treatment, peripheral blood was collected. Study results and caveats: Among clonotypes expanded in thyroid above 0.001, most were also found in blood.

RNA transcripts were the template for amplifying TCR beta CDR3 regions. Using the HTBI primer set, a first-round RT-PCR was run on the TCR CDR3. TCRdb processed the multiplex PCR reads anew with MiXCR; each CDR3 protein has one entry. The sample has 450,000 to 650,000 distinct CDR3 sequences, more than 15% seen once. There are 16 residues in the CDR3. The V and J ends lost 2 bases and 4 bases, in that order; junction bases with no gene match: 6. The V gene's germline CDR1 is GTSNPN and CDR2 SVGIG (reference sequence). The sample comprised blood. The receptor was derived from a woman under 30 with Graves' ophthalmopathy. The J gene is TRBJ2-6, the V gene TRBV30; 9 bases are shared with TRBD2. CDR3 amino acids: CAWSIAGVSGANVLTF. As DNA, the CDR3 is TGTGCCTGGAGTATAGCGGGAGTCTCGGGGGCCAACGTCCTGACTTTC.